The rows below give T cell receptor beta chains drawn from one sample of a study of T cells after yellow fever vaccination. Using its own MiXCR run on the 5' RACE reads, TCRdb lists one record per CDR3 protein. The sample lists 100,000 to 150,000 distinct CDR3 sequences; roughly 9% were seen once. Source: CD8+ T cells sorted from PBMCs, taken on the day of the yellow fever booster vaccination. The receptors come from a man between 18 and 35 years old who received the YFV17D yellow fever vaccine. Both conserved end residues are part of each CDR3. D genes are given only for firm matches. Clone sizes are given selectively: once, few, many, or a class where the clone is expanded.

-,-,TRBV5-4,TRBJ2-7,CASSVLAREQYF,TGTGCCAGCAGCGTACTAGCTCGCGAGCAGTACTTC
few,TRBD1,TRBV7-6,TRBJ1-1,CASSPRTGVVNTEAFF,TGTGCCAGCAGCCCAAGGACAGGGGTGGTGAACACTGAAGCTTTCTTT
-,-,TRBV12-3/TRBV12-4,TRBJ1-2,CASSLGDGGSYGYTF,TGTGCCAGCAGTTTGGGCGACGGGGGAAGCTATGGCTACACCTTC
many,-,TRBV24-1,TRBJ2-3,CATSDFPEGPSADTQYF,TGTGCCACCAGTGATTTTCCGGAAGGGCCAAGCGCAGATACGCAGTATTTT
few,TRBD2,TRBV9,TRBJ2-1,CASSPSGGNNEQFF,TGTGCCAGCAGCCCTTCGGGGGGGAACAATGAGCAGTTCTTC
many,-,TRBV12-3/TRBV12-4,TRBJ2-3,CASSLLASNTDTQYF,TGTGCCAGCAGTCTCCTAGCGTCTAACACAGATACGCAGTATTTT
-,-,TRBV7-8,TRBJ1-1,CASSRGRAPNTEAFF,TGTGCCAGCAGCCGAGGCAGGGCCCCAAACACTGAAGCTTTCTTT
few,-,TRBV20-1,TRBJ1-5,CSASSSFSNQPQHF,TGCAGTGCTTCCAGTTCCTTTAGCAATCAGCCCCAGCATTTT
-,TRBD1,TRBV4-3,TRBJ2-3,CASSQEDRATDTQYF,TGCGCCAGCAGCCAAGAGGACAGGGCCACAGATACGCAGTATTTT
few,-,TRBV25-1,TRBJ1-1,CATEGNTEAFF,TGTGCCACCGAGGGGAACACTGAAGCTTTCTTT
-,TRBD2,TRBV10-3,TRBJ2-5,CAISEQPMTSTETQYF,TGTGCCATCAGTGAGCAACCTATGACTAGCACGGAGACCCAGTACTTC
few,-,TRBV6-4,TRBJ1-5,CASSDSGKNQPQHF,TGTGCCAGCAGTGACTCGGGGAAAAATCAGCCCCAGCATTTT
few,-,TRBV27,TRBJ1-6,CASGYPSYNSPLHF,TGTGCCAGCGGGTACCCCTCCTATAATTCACCCCTCCACTTT
many,-,TRBV28,TRBJ1-5,CASRRYSNQPQHF,TGTGCCAGCAGGAGATATAGCAATCAGCCCCAGCATTTT
-,TRBD2,TRBV9,TRBJ2-3,CASSAYPGTSGGRITDTQYF,TGTGCCAGCAGCGCCTACCCCGGGACTAGCGGGGGGAGGATCACAGATACGCAGTATTTT
-,TRBD1,TRBV4-3,TRBJ2-7,CASSRSGGYEQYF,TGCGCCAGCAGCCGGTCAGGGGGCTACGAGCAGTACTTC
-,-,TRBV18,TRBJ1-5,CASSPGADVSNQPQHF,TGTGCCAGCTCACCCGGGGCAGACGTTAGCAATCAGCCCCAGCATTTT
few,-,TRBV5-1,TRBJ2-4,CASSLAFEKAAKNIQYF,TGCGCCAGCAGCTTGGCTTTTGAGAAGGCAGCCAAAAACATTCAGTACTTC
few,-,TRBV23-1,TRBJ2-2,CASASRRTGELFF,TGCGCCAGCGCGTCAAGGCGGACCGGGGAGCTGTTTTTT
-,TRBD1,TRBV7-9,TRBJ2-5,CASSTRQGRRQETQYF,TGTGCCAGCAGCACTCGACAGGGGAGGAGACAAGAGACCCAGTACTTC
many,-,TRBV5-6,TRBJ1-2,CASSPRPDIGWDGYTF,TGTGCCAGCAGCCCCCGCCCGGACATCGGTTGGGATGGCTACACCTTC
few,-,TRBV12-3/TRBV12-4,TRBJ2-4,CASRKLENLAKNIQYF,TGTGCCAGCAGAAAACTAGAGAATTTAGCCAAAAACATTCAGTACTTC
-,-,TRBV12-3/TRBV12-4,TRBJ1-5,CASSLAQGWQPQHF,TGTGCCAGCAGTTTAGCCCAGGGCTGGCAGCCCCAGCATTTT
-,-,TRBV19,TRBJ1-1,CASSPWMNTEAFF,TGTGCCAGTAGTCCCTGGATGAACACTGAAGCTTTCTTT
few,-,TRBV28,TRBJ2-2,CASTQDVVGFGELFF,TGTGCCAGCACCCAGGACGTCGTCGGGTTCGGGGAGCTGTTTTTT
-,TRBD2,TRBV7-8,TRBJ2-1,CASSLASGGLEQFF,TGTGCCAGCAGCTTAGCCAGCGGGGGGTTAGAGCAGTTCTTC
many,-,TRBV4-3,TRBJ1-1,CASSQETASEDTEAFF,TGCGCCAGCAGCCAAGAAACAGCGAGTGAGGACACTGAAGCTTTCTTT
-,-,TRBV12-3/TRBV12-4,TRBJ1-2,CASSPVGALNYGYTF,TGTGCCAGCAGCCCCGTAGGGGCGCTGAACTATGGCTACACCTTC
-,-,TRBV5-1,TRBJ1-1,CASSYRLGEGTEAFF,TGCGCCAGCAGCTACCGACTGGGAGAGGGCACTGAAGCTTTCTTT
few,-,TRBV25-1,TRBJ2-5,CASSEGWTQYF,TGTGCCAGCAGTGAGGGTTGGACCCAGTACTTC
few,-,TRBV6-2/TRBV6-3,TRBJ2-2,CASNKGRATGELFF,TGTGCCAGCAATAAGGGGCGTGCCACCGGGGAGCTGTTTTTT
few,-,TRBV9,TRBJ1-5,CASSVGGRNQPQHF,TGTGCCAGCAGCGTAGGGGGCCGCAATCAGCCCCAGCATTTT
-,TRBD1,TRBV9,TRBJ2-6,CASSAQGPSLSGANVLTF,TGTGCCAGCAGCGCACAGGGGCCTTCCCTCTCTGGGGCCAACGTCCTGACTTTC
few,-,TRBV12-3/TRBV12-4,TRBJ1-2,CASRYSWGYTF,TGTGCCAGCAGGTACTCATGGGGCTACACCTTC
many,-,TRBV6-6,TRBJ1-3,CASSYFWDISGNTIYF,TGTGCCAGCAGTTACTTCTGGGATATCTCTGGAAACACCATATATTTT
few,-,TRBV4-3,TRBJ2-2,CASSQDLHTGELFF,TGCGCCAGCAGCCAAGATCTCCACACCGGGGAGCTGTTTTTT
-,TRBD1,TRBV4-1,TRBJ1-2,CASSHAQGAYGYTF,TGCGCCAGCAGCCACGCACAGGGGGCCTATGGCTACACCTTC
-,TRBD2,TRBV6-2/TRBV6-3,TRBJ2-2,CASSALAGGDTGELFF,TGTGCCAGCAGTGCCCTGGCGGGGGGTGACACCGGGGAGCTGTTTTTT
-,TRBD2,TRBV6-2/TRBV6-3,TRBJ2-1,CASSPGGRDEQFF,TGTGCCAGCAGTCCGGGGGGGCGTGATGAGCAGTTCTTC
-,-,TRBV15,TRBJ1-5,CAVGRRRSNQPQHF,TGTGCCGTCGGACGCAGGAGGTCTAATCAGCCCCAGCATTTT
-,TRBD1,TRBV5-6,TRBJ2-3,CASSSGFTDRAIDTQYF,TGTGCCAGCAGCTCGGGGTTCACGGACAGGGCCATAGATACGCAGTATTTT
few,-,TRBV6-5,TRBJ1-4,CASSYSMSGEKLFF,TGTGCCAGCAGTTACTCCATGTCAGGTGAAAAACTGTTTTTT
-,TRBD1,TRBV7-9,TRBJ2-3,CASSLVTGGTDTQYF,TGTGCCAGCAGCTTAGTGACAGGGGGGACAGATACGCAGTATTTT
many,-,TRBV13,TRBJ2-2,CASSLGAGELFF,TGTGCCAGCAGCTTAGGAGCCGGGGAGCTGTTTTTT
-,TRBD2,TRBV6-2/TRBV6-3,TRBJ2-1,CASPAERGSHNEQFF,TGTGCCAGCCCGGCCGAGCGGGGGTCTCACAATGAGCAGTTCTTC
-,TRBD1,TRBV15,TRBJ1-5,CATSTRLGQGGRSNQPQHF,TGTGCCACCAGCACCCGTTTGGGACAGGGAGGACGTAGCAATCAGCCCCAGCATTTT
few,-,TRBV6-2/TRBV6-3,TRBJ2-1,CASSYSPRTYSYNEQFF,TGTGCCAGCAGTTACTCCCCCCGCACCTACTCCTACAATGAGCAGTTCTTC
-,-,TRBV28,TRBJ2-1,CASSLGFYNEQFF,TGTGCCAGCAGTTTGGGATTTTACAATGAGCAGTTCTTC
few,TRBD2,TRBV7-9,TRBJ2-3,CASSPRLAGGGDTQYF,TGTGCCAGCAGCCCCCGACTAGCGGGGGGAGGAGATACGCAGTATTTT
-,-,TRBV4-1,TRBJ1-2,CASSQSPNYGYTF,TGCGCCAGCAGCCAATCCCCTAACTATGGCTACACCTTC